This T cell receptor (beta chain) was sequenced during a study of cytomegalovirus exposure and HLA in healthy donors. The PCR was carried out with 60 Vbeta primers and 13 Jbeta primers. This table comes from immunoSEQ multiplex PCR, and its TCRdb copy is limited to in-frame clones, with some not included. This table has about 120,000 clones, 65% to 75% appearing once. This clonotype was sampled from a man between 25 and 39 years old in good health and CMV-seropositive. Sequenced input: PBMCs.

This CDR3 is CASTRAHEQYF. CDR3 bases: TGTGCCAGCACCCGCGCCCACGAGCAGTACTTC. This chain connects TRBV28 to TRBJ2-7; D uncertain. V was shortened by 7 bases and J by 5 bases, with 9 bases between the two germline ends. CDR1 is MDHEN, CDR2 SYDVKM, per germline. The CDR3 is 11 residues long.